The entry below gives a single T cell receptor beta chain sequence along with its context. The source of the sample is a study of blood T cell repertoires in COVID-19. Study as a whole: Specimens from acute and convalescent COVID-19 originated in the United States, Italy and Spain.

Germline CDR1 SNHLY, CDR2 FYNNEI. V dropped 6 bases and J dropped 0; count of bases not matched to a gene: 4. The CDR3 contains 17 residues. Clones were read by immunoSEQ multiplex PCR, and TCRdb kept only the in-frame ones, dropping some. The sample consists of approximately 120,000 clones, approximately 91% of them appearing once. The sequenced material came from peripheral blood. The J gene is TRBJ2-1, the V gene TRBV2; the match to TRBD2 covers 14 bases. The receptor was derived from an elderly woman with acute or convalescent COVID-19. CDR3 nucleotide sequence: TGTGCCAGCAGGACCGGGACTAGCGGGAGCTCCTACAATGAGCAGTTCTTC. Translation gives CASRTGTSGSSYNEQFF.